This record covers a single TCR beta chain. The table came from immunoSEQ multiplex PCR; TCRdb's copy has only in-frame clones and leaves some out. The sample holds some 71,000 clones, roughly 77% seen once. In germline, CDR1 is MDHEN, CDR2 SYDVKM. Trimming at V came to 5 bases and at J to 7 bases, leaving 11 bases not matched to a gene. The CDR3 contains 16 residues. The sample originates from a study of blood T cell repertoires in COVID-19. In the study overall: From the United States, Italy and Spain came samples of acute and convalescent COVID-19. From T cells, B-cell-depleted T cells, or PBMCs came the material, which was cDNA or gDNA.

This chain uses TRBV28 with TRBJ2-1, with 10 bases that match TRBD1. Specimen: peripheral blood. The TCR originated in a woman aged 65 to 85 with acute or convalescent COVID-19. Here the CDR3 reads CASSLQTGGTQNEQFF. The CDR3 bases are TGTGCCAGCAGTCTCCAGACAGGGGGCACACAAAATGAGCAGTTCTTC.